The clone carrying this TCR beta chain was seen at least ten times. The antigen remains unidentified. For repertoire sequencing, the TCR beta CDR3 regions were amplified from RNA transcripts. The first round was an RT-PCR with HTBI primers, and the second round was a multiplex PCR. Using its own MiXCR run on the multiplex PCR reads, TCRdb lists one record per CDR3 protein. The sample carries about 660,000 distinct CDR3 sequences, roughly two fifths recorded once. CDR1 and CDR2 (germline): ENHRY, SYGVKD. The CDR3 has 14 amino acids. V lost 7 bases to trimming and J lost 4 bases, with 13 bases between them. Donors with ophthalmopathy: moderate-to-severe activity, CAS ≥3, NOSPECS ≥4, duration under 3 months. This record comes from a study of Graves' ophthalmopathy and Graves' hyperthyroidism. Looking at the study overall: Investigators collected peripheral blood at initial diagnosis, before any treatment was given. General study results and limits: Using a 13-signature model, the authors split ophthalmopathy from stable hyperthyroidism, with roughly 90% sensitivity and approximately 78% specificity.

This chain connects TRBV10-3 to TRBJ2-2; D perhaps matches TRBD2 (6 bases). The sample was peripheral blood. The source of this sequence is an adult man with Graves' ophthalmopathy. The CDR3 reads CAINPGRGTGELFF. DNA of the CDR3: TGTGCCATCAACCCCGGGAGAGGCACCGGGGAGCTGTTTTTT.